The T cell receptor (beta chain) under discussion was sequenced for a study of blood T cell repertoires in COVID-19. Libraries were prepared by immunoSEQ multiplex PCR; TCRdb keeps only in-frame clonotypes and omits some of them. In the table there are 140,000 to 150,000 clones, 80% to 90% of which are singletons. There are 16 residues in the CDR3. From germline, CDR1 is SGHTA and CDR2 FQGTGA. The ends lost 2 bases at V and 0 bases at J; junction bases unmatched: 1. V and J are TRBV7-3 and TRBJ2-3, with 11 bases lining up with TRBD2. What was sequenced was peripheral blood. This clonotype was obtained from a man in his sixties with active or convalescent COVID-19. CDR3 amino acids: CASSLVAGGSTDTQYF. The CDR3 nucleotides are TGTGCCAGCAGCTTAGTAGCGGGGGGGAGCACAGATACGCAGTATTTT.